This T cell receptor beta chain was recovered during a study of tumor-infiltrating lymphocytes in primary liver carcinoma. Findings and limits, study-wide: Researchers found tumor-adjacent and tumor-blood pairs overlapped less than tumor region pairs.

From germline, CDR1 is LNHDA and CDR2 SQIVND (reference sequence). With V trimmed by 11 bases and J by 5 bases, 7 bases remained unmatched. This CDR3 has 14 residues. TCR beta cDNA came from about 0.45 ug total RNA, primed with a constant-region primer. Employing slightly modified ARM-PCR, three nested multiplex PCR rounds were run, and these gave rise to the TCR beta libraries. PCR rounds one and two used TRBV1-TRBV30 forward primers with a C-beta reverse primer for about 11 cycles each. TCRdb reprocessed the multiplex PCR reads with MiXCR, giving one entry per CDR3 protein. The top ten hold 35% to 40% of the sample, which has 35,000 to 40,000 distinct CDR3 sequences, roughly 73% seen once. Both RNA and DNA were isolated together from roughly 20-30 mg of bulk tissue that had not been sorted. Notes on this clonotype: Its antigen is unidentified. A much larger clone lies a single base off, so this may be a read error. The CDR3 carries no conserved terminal phenylalanine or tryptophan, so it likely arises from a read error.

The sequenced sample consisted of tumor-adjacent normal liver tissue. The clonotype comes from a man aged 40-49 years with primary liver carcinoma and hepatitis B virus infection. The chain recombines TRBV19 with TRBJ1-6, with TRBD1 matching over 9 bases. In DNA form, the CDR3 reads TGTGCCTCGGGCGGGGACAGGGATAATTCACCCCTCCACATT. It yields the protein CASGGDRDNSPLHI.